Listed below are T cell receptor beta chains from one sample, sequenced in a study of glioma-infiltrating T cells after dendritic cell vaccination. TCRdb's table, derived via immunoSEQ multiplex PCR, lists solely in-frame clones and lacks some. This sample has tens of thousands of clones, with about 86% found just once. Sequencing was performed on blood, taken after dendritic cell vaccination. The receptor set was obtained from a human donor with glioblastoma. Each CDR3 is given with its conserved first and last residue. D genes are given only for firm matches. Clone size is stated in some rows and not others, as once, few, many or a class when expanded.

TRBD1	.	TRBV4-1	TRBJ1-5	CASSQTKGQGRNQPQHF	TGCGCCAGCAGCCAAACCAAAGGACAGGGTCGCAATCAGCCCCAGCATTTT
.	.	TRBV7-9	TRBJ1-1	CASSPDTIWIEAFF	TGTGCCAGCAGCCCTGACACAATTTGGATTGAAGCTTTCTTT
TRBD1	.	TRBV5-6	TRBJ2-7	CASSSTGIYYEQYF	TGTGCCAGCAGCTCGACAGGGATCTACTACGAGCAGTACTTC
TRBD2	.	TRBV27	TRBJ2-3	CASSHRTSGGANRIADTQYF	TGTGCCAGCAGTCACCGGACTAGCGGGGGGGCAAATCGGATCGCAGATACGCAGTATTTT
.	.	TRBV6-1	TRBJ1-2	CASIQGYGYTF	TGTGCCAGCATTCAGGGCTATGGCTACACCTTC
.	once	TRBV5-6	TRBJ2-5	CASSLAIPPKQSDKETQYF	TGTGCCAGCAGCTTGGCGATCCCTCCGAAACAGTCAGACAAAGAGACCCAGTACTTC
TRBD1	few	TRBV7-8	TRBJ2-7	CASRERGRRFYEQYF	TGTGCCAGCAGAGAAAGGGGGCGCCGGTTTTACGAGCAGTACTTC
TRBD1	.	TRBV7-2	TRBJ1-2	CASSRDRENYGYTF	TGTGCCAGCAGCCGGGACAGGGAAAACTATGGCTACACCTTC
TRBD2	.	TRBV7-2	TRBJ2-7	CASSTGLGEQYF	TGTGCCAGCAGCACCGGACTAGGCGAGCAGTACTTC
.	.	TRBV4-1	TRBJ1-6	CASSQVPGNNSPLHF	TGCGCCAGCAGCCAAGTGCCAGGAAATAATTCACCCCTCCACTTT
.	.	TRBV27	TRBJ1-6	CASSLSSGRGNSPLHF	TGTGCCAGCAGTTTGTCAAGTGGGAGGGGGAATTCACCCCTCCACTTT
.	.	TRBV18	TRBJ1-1	CASSPSWGQNTEAFF	TGTGCCAGCTCACCAAGTTGGGGACAGAACACTGAAGCTTTCTTT
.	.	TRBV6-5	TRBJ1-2	CASSYQTEYGYTF	TGTGCCAGCAGTTACCAGACAGAATATGGCTACACCTTC
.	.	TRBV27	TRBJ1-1	CASKTGLAEAFF	TGTGCCAGCAAAACAGGGCTGGCTGAAGCTTTCTTT
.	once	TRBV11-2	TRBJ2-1	CASSFWTRLWRGDNEQFF	.
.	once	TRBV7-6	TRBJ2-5	CASAPPGQGSETQYF	TGTGCCAGCGCCCCCCCGGGTCAGGGGAGTGAGACCCAGTACTTC
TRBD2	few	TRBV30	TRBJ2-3	CAWRKLAALDDTQYF	TGTGCCTGGAGAAAACTAGCGGCTCTAGATGATACGCAGTATTTT
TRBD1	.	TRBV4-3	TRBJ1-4	CASSPGDRKEKLFF	TGCGCCAGCAGCCCGGGGGACAGAAAGGAAAAACTGTTTTTT
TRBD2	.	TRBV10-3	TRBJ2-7	CAISEYPTGGYEQYF	TGTGCCATCAGTGAGTACCCGACGGGGGGGTACGAGCAGTACTTC
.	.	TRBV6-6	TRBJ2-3	CASTHGVMLRTDTQYF	TGTGCCAGCACCCACGGGGTGATGTTGCGCACAGATACGCAGTATTTT
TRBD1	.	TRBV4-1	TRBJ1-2	CASSQEARQGFYGYTF	TGCGCCAGCAGCCAAGAAGCCCGACAGGGGTTCTATGGCTACACCTTC
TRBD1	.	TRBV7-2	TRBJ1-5	CASSPQGAMGQPQHF	TGTGCCAGCAGCCCCCAGGGGGCGATGGGTCAGCCCCAGCATTTT
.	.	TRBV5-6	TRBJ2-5	CASSRDSQETQYF	TGTGCCAGCAGTAGGGACTCTCAAGAGACCCAGTACTTC
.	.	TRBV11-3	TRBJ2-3	CASSRKGGDTDTQYF	TGTGCCAGCAGCCGCAAGGGCGGGGACACAGATACGCAGTATTTT
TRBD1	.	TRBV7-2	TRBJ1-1	CASSSRDRGFTEAFF	TGTGCCAGCAGCTCGCGGGACAGGGGGTTCACTGAAGCTTTCTTT
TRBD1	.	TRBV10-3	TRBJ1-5	CAISMTGWQPQHF	TGTGCCATCAGTATGACAGGGTGGCAGCCCCAGCATTTT
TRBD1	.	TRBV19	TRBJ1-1	CASSTLDRLNTEAFF	TGTGCCAGTAGTACCTTGGACAGGTTGAACACTGAAGCTTTCTTT
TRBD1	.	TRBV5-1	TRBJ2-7	CASSITGGANEQYF	TGCGCCAGCAGCATCACAGGGGGCGCGAACGAGCAGTACTTC
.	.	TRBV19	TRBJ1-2	CASRSHIQDPSDGYTF	TGTGCCAGTAGATCCCATATACAGGACCCGTCGGATGGCTACACCTTC
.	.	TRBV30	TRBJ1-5	CAWSPDSSNQPQHF	TGTGCCTGGAGCCCCGACAGTAGCAATCAGCCCCAGCATTTT
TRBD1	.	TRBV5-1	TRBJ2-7	CASGSGTGGSYEQYF	TGCGCCAGCGGCTCGGGGACAGGGGGCTCCTACGAGCAGTACTTC
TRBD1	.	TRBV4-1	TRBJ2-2	CASSQRQGLPGELFF	TGCGCCAGCAGCCAGCGACAGGGGCTCCCCGGGGAGCTGTTTTTT
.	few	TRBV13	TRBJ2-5	CASSELTGGAETQYF	TGTGCCAGCAGTGAATTAACGGGGGGCGCAGAGACCCAGTACTTC
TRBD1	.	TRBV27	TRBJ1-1	CASSSRQGGITEAFF	TGTGCCAGCAGTTCGAGACAGGGTGGGATCACTGAAGCTTTCTTT
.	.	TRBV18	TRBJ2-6	CASSTRDSGGSGANVLTF	TGTGCCAGCTCAACGCGGGACAGCGGAGGCTCTGGGGCCAACGTCCTGACTTTC
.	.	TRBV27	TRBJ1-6	CASSWRGASSLHF	TGTGCCAGCAGTTGGAGGGGCGCCTCCTCCCTCCACTTT
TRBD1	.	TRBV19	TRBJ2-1	CASSDRDREGNEQFF	TGTGCCAGTAGTGACCGGGACAGGGAAGGAAATGAGCAGTTCTTC
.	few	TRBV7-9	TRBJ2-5	CASSPGLYEKETQYF	TGTGCCAGCAGCCCAGGACTTTATGAAAAAGAGACCCAGTACTTC
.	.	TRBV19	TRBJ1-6	CASSMSGIDNSPLHF	TGTGCCAGTAGTATGTCAGGGATCGATAATTCACCCCTCCACTTT